This T cell receptor (beta chain) was sequenced for a study of blood T cell repertoires in COVID-19. Across the whole study: Samples came from the United States, Italy and Spain, spanning acute and convalescent COVID-19. T cells, B-cell-depleted T cells, or PBMCs provided the cDNA or gDNA that served as material.

Trimming took 4 bases from V and 6 from J; bases not matched to a gene: 6. The germline CDR1 and CDR2 sequences are SGHRS and YFSETQ. The CDR3 contains 14 residues. This clone has a handful of counts. Per the original methods: The authors estimated nucleated cell counts from reference gene primer amplification. Here immunoSEQ multiplex PCR was the method, and the copy in TCRdb shows in-frame clones only, minus some. V and J calls and clone size follow that table, whereas D and trimming were derived from the DNA. Among roughly 150,000 clones listed, just under 80% were seen once. The material sequenced was peripheral blood. The clonotype was recovered from a woman older than 75 with acute or convalescent COVID-19. The chain links TRBV5-1 to TRBJ2-1, with 8 bases identical to TRBD2. The DNA of the CDR3 is TGCGCCAGCAGCCGGACTAGCTTCGGCAATGAGCAGTTCTTC. Amino acid sequence: CASSRTSFGNEQFF.